The TCR beta chain described here comes from a study of tissue T cells after allogeneic stem cell transplantation. On the study more broadly: Pathologist review favored tissue samples showing histologically apparent lymphocytes. Study-level findings and limits: Motif-based clustering found tissue-specific repertoire signatures shared across patients, though few clones were shared. The patient cohort was small and clinically heterogeneous, with limited sampling depth.

TCRdb's copy holds only in-frame clones and misses some; the assay was immunoSEQ multiplex PCR. The sample lists more than 7,000 clones, roughly 50% seen once, with 19% in the top ten. Of note for this clone: What it binds is unknown.

Germline V gene lookup returns CDR1 LGHDT and CDR2 YNNKEL (reference sequence). The length of the CDR3 is 15 residues. Trimming shortened V by 3 bases and J by 4 bases, and 12 bases separated the two germline ends. The source is a female donor older than 55 with lung cancer. The chain links TRBV3-1 (or the pseudogene TRBV3-2) to TRBJ2-2; a possible D gene is TRBD1 (6 bases). Sequencing was performed on tissue from the jejunum, taken at autopsy. Written as DNA, the CDR3 is TGTGCCAGCAGCCATTACAGGGTGAGCACCGGGGAGCTGTTTTTT. Residues: CASSHYRVSTGELFF.